This record covers a single TCR beta chain. TCRdb re-called the RACE reads with MiXCR, one entry per CDR3 protein. Here the sample spans about 120,000 distinct CDR3 sequences, roughly 15% being singletons. This sample's time point: patch test 1, 2 weeks after DPC sensitization. Treatment given: therapeutic diphenylcyclopropenone sensitization with weekly scalp DPC. The data were taken from a study of human T cells and chemical hapten exposure. Study-level background: Reading of the patch tests, which applied 0.01% DPC to the upper back, occurred at 6 days.

The receptor was isolated from a man aged 18 to 29 with alopecia areata. Some clones in this sample may be carry-over from other donors' samples. The source material was whole blood, sampled in connection with sensitization to the hapten diphenylcyclopropenone (DPC).

The CDR3 sequence is CSEGTPRGAFF. The CDR3 DNA follows: TGCAGCGAAGGGACGCCTAGAGGAGCTTTCTTT. The V and J genes are TRBV29-1 and TRBJ1-1; tentatively, D is TRBD1 (5 bases). V dropped 7 bases and J dropped 10 bases, with 16 bases sitting between them. Germline V lookup: CDR1 SQVTM, CDR2 ANQGSEA. The CDR3 loop spans 11 amino acids.